This T cell receptor beta chain was recorded in a study of blood T cell repertoires in COVID-19. Study details: Some COVID-19 samples were acute and others convalescent; all came from the United States, Italy and Spain. The cDNA or gDNA used as material had been derived from T cells, B-cell-depleted T cells, or PBMCs.

Source study methods: Amplified reference gene primers provided the basis for estimating nucleated cell counts. Profiling relied on immunoSEQ multiplex PCR, and the TCRdb table lists in-frame clones only, not all of them. V and J calls plus clone size are reproduced from that table; the DNA served to infer D and trimming. This table holds under 20,000 clones, approximately 91% found once. V lost 0 bases and J lost 8; bases outside the gene matches: 10. The germline CDR1 and CDR2 sequences are SGHRS and YFSETQ. The CDR3 is made up of 16 amino acids. Sequencing used peripheral blood. The V and J genes are TRBV5-1 and TRBJ1-4, with 7 positions matching TRBD1. The clonotype comes from a man between 60 and 75 years old with acute or convalescent COVID-19. This CDR3 is CASSLAPGQRREKLFF. CDR3 in DNA: TGCGCCAGCAGCTTGGCTCCGGGACAGCGAAGGGAAAAACTGTTTTTT.